This paragraph reports one TCR beta chain. This clonotype was observed many times. Its antigen has not been determined. No much larger clone exists at a distance of one base, and base qualities are not known. The source of the sample is a study of tumor and adjacent non-tumor tissue in lung cancer (dated by TCRdb to about 2018). Study-wide context: Of the cohort, 12 patients had adenocarcinoma, 2 had squamous cell carcinoma and 1 had small cell lung cancer. Among the approximately 15 patients, ages ranged from about 30 to 85 years, roughly ten were men and 5 were women, and disease was TNM stage I to III. Sequencing generated a total of roughly 130 million productive TCRbeta reads, averaging roughly 4.4 million reads per sample. The study compared bulk TCRbeta repertoires from lung tumor tissue and matched distant non-tumor lung tissue of some 14 lung cancer patients. TCRbeta CDR3 sequencing was performed on under 35 paired specimens, with one tumor sample and one normal lung sample collected per patient. The research as a whole found: Because peripheral blood was not sequenced, blood TCRbeta repertoires in the lung cancer patients of the study were not examined. Neither the sequencing platform nor unique molecular identifiers are mentioned in the methods. TCR diversity was significantly higher in younger patients, and greater tumor TCR diversity was associated with shorter overall survival and shorter disease-free survival. Tumor tissue showed significantly greater TCR diversity (inverse Simpson) than normal lung tissue (approximately 400 vs 170, P = 0.0075, Mann-Whitney U test). In normal lung, the top 100 clones accounted for a significantly larger cumulative share of the repertoire than in tumor tissue. Only about 15 patients were in the cohort, and the authors stated that larger samples and more detailed clinical data are needed.

Bulk unsorted tissue served as the source for RNA extraction, and RNA quality was assessed using a NanoDrop ND-1000 and an Agilent 2100. Newly diagnosed lung cancer patients without prior chemotherapy who had been admitted for thoracic surgery in China between August and November 2014 were enrolled as donors. Patients who had received previous radiotherapy or chemotherapy, or who had another concurrent cancer, were excluded from the study. Pieces of surgical tissue measuring about 1-2.1 cm3 were kept in RNAlater solution and held at -80 degrees C until needed. The library was made by multiplex PCR. The instrument given in TCRdb is Illumina HiSeq 2500. TCRbeta libraries were built by three rounds of nested PCR using primers (Table S4), following protocols modified from ARM-PCR. Before sequencing, PCR products of 200-500 bp were excised from the gel and purified with the QIAquick gel extraction kit. As for the authors' bioinformatics: Reads were cleaned using Trimmomatic, were merged into complete CDR3 sequences using FLASH, and were assigned to V(D)J germline segments using MiTCR. Clonal diversity was computed as the inverse Simpson's index with VDJtools. A read counted as productive if the sequence was in-frame and lacked a premature stop codon. Using fastp at Q25 and MiXCR, TCRdb reprocessed the public reads and kept productive beta chains. A single entry per CDR3 protein holds the most common genes and DNA from its merged rows. The V and J calls were not made by the authors but by TCRdb's processing. The sample includes 130,000 or so distinct CDR3 sequences, with over 65% observed a single time. The top ten clonotypes cover around 13% of the sample.

Sample: lung tumor tissue. The TCR comes from a man aged 30 to 39 with non-small cell lung cancer.

DNA sequence: TGCAGTGCCAAGACTAGCGGGAGTATTTACACAGATACGCAGTATTTT. Translated, this gives CSAKTSGSIYTDTQYF. This sequence uses TRBV20-1 and TRBJ2-3, with 12 bases matching TRBD2. The germline V gene encodes CDR1 DFQATT and CDR2 SNEGSKA (reference sequence). From the cysteine through the phenylalanine, the CDR3 covers 16 amino acids. The kept DNA is CDR3 alone, 48 bases in frame from the first base. Trimmed from V: 6 bases; trimmed from J: 2 bases; junction bases lacking a gene match: 9.